Each of the 15 T cell receptor beta chains below was sequenced from the same sample in a study of regulatory T cells in long-lasting Graves disease. Time point in this sample: persistent/refractory GD, antithyroid drugs over 5 years with positive TRAb. The TCR library was made from RNA that had been extracted from PBMCs in TRIzol. CDR3 regions were amplified by Arm-PCR using iRepertoire HTBI primers to build TCR beta libraries. TCRdb re-called the multiplex PCR reads through MiXCR, storing one row per CDR3 protein. In the table there are around 460,000 distinct CDR3 sequences, 20% to 25% of which are singletons. The sample in question was peripheral blood mononuclear cells (PBMCs), obtained when the disease was refractory, from a patient treated with antithyroid drugs. These receptor sequences come from a female donor with Graves disease.

This clonotype has more than one count but fewer than ten. The chain employs TRBV7-9 and TRBJ2-1; 10 bases line up with TRBD2. V dropped 6 bases and J dropped 9; count of bases not matched to a gene: 14. There are 16 residues in the CDR3. The germline CDR1 and CDR2 sequences are SEHNR and FQNEAQ (reference sequence). Here the CDR3 DNA reads TGTGCCAGCAGGGTAGCGGGAGGCCCTTCAGTTGGTGAGCAGTTCTTC. Translating it yields CASRVAGGPSVGEQFF.

Note on this clonotype: This may stem from a read error, because a much larger clone lies one nucleotide away. The chain employs TRBV28 and TRBJ2-7, with TRBD1 matching 9 bases. The CDR3 is 13 residues long. The germline V gene encodes CDR1 MDHEN and CDR2 SYDVKM. CDR3 loop: CASTGQGPYGQYF. The CDR3 DNA reads TGTGCCAGTACGGGACAGGGCCCTTACGGGCAGTACTTC.

This chain connects TRBV28 to TRBJ2-5; 10 bases match TRBD1. V lost 6 bases to trimming and J lost 2 bases; unmatched junction nucleotides: 15. Germline values: CDR1 MDHEN, CDR2 SYDVKM. This CDR3 comprises 18 residues. CDR3 DNA sequence: TGTGCCAGCAGCTTTATTTATGGCCGGGACAGGGGACAAGAGACCCAGTACTTC. Translating it yields CASSFIYGRDRGQETQYF.

The chain employs TRBV29-1 and TRBJ2-1, with 10 bases that match TRBD1. V shed 3 bases, J shed 9 bases, and the junction held 5 bases outside the gene matches. CDR1 is SQVTM, CDR2 ANQGSEA, per germline. CDR3 length: 13 amino acids. CDR3 in DNA: TGCAGCGTTGACCCGACAGGGGGCTTTGAGCAGTTCTTC. It yields the protein CSVDPTGGFEQFF.

This clonotype came up once. A much larger clone lies one base from this, so it may be a read error. This chain links TRBV29-1 with TRBJ1-5; the match to TRBD1 covers 7 bases. V was clipped by 4 bases and J by 7 bases; unmatched bases: 7. The CDR3 is made up of 13 amino acids. Germline CDR1 SQVTM, CDR2 ANQGSEA. CDR3 sequence (DNA): TGCAGCGTTGGTCAGGGGGACAACCAGCCCCAGCATTTT. Residues: CSVGQGDNQPQHF. The full variable domain, rest sourced from reference TRBV29-1 and TRBJ1-5, is SAVISQKPSRDICQRGTSLTIQCQVDSQVTMMFWYRQQPGQSLTLIATANQGSEATYESGFVIDKFPISRPNLTFSTLTVSNMSPEDSSIYLCSVGQGDNQPQHFGDGTRLSIL.

The chain recombines TRBV7-8 with TRBJ2-2, with D uncertain. Germline V lookup: CDR1 SGHVS, CDR2 FQNEAQ. This CDR3 is built from 15 residues. V lost 6 bases to trimming and J lost 3 bases, with 14 bases between them. The DNA for the CDR3 is TGTGCCAGCAGGGCGGTCCCCGCGGACACCGGGGAGCTGTTTTTT. Protein product: CASRAVPADTGELFF.

The chain recombines TRBV11-2 with TRBJ2-7, with D possibly TRBD1 on 6 matching bases. This CDR3 has 13 residues. V was cut by 5 bases and J by 4 bases, with 12 bases left in between. Germline V gene sequence: CDR1 SGHAT, CDR2 FQNNGV. CDR3 protein: CASSQRTAYEQYF. The CDR3 DNA is TGTGCCAGCAGCCAACGGACAGCTTACGAGCAGTACTTC.

The chain employs TRBV18 and TRBJ2-5, with TRBD1 matching 7 bases. The trim removed 5 bases at V and 1 base at J, leaving 7 bases unmatched. Per germline, CDR1 KGHSH and CDR2 LQKENI. The CDR3 consists of 15 residues. CDR3 sequence: CASSSGQLIQETQYF. The DNA for the CDR3 is TGTGCCAGCTCATCGGGACAGCTAATCCAAGAGACCCAGTACTTC.

This rearrangement joins TRBV5-1 to TRBJ2-7; 14 nucleotides match TRBD2. This CDR3 has 16 residues. With 4 bases clipped from V and 5 bases from J, the junction kept 8 bases outside the gene matches. Germline-derived CDR1 and CDR2 are SGHRS and YFSETQ. CDR3 sequence reads: CASSPPGLAGVNEQYF. In DNA form, the CDR3 reads TGCGCCAGCAGCCCCCCGGGACTAGCGGGAGTAAACGAGCAGTACTTC.

This clonotype has a count of ten or more. CDR3 loop: CASYPRQERTPGYTF. CDR3 sequence (DNA): TGTGCCAGCTATCCCAGACAGGAACGAACCCCAGGCTACACCTTC. The rearrangement uses TRBV28 and TRBJ1-2; tentatively, D is TRBD1 (6 bases). The CDR3 extends over 15 amino acids. The V gene lost 8 bases and the J gene lost 8 bases, with 24 bases spanning the gap. Germline V lookup: CDR1 MDHEN, CDR2 SYDVKM.

This chain links TRBV3-1 with TRBJ2-6; no definite D call. The CDR3 sequence is 15 residues long. Trimming left V 0 bases short and J 6 bases short, with 9 bases between. Per germline, CDR1 LGHDT and CDR2 YNNKEL (reference sequence). The CDR3 sequence is CASSQEWGSANVLTF. The CDR3 coding sequence is TGTGCCAGCAGCCAAGAATGGGGTTCGGCCAACGTCCTGACTTTC.

This chain links TRBV4-1 with TRBJ2-7; TRBD2 might be the D (6 bases). V gave up 4 bases and J gave up 2 bases, with 21 bases separating them. This CDR3 is 17 amino acids long. Germline V CDR1 and CDR2: MGHRA, YSYEKL. This chain's CDR3 is CASSPDYPTNLPYEQYF. CDR3 coding DNA: TGCGCCAGCAGCCCGGACTACCCGACAAACTTACCCTACGAGCAGTACTTC.

The V call is TRBV29-1, the J call TRBJ1-2; 9 positions agree with TRBD1. The V gene's germline CDR1 is SQVTM and CDR2 ANQGSEA. This CDR3 contains 11 residues. Trimming took 7 bases from V and 9 from J; bases not matched to a gene: 6. This chain's CDR3 is CSEGQGASYTF. CDR3 sequence (DNA): TGCAGCGAGGGACAGGGTGCTAGCTACACCTTC.

The gene calls are TRBV28 and TRBJ1-4; TRBD1 might be the D (5 bases). Trimming took 5 bases from V and 0 from J, leaving 10 bases between them. This CDR3 contains 15 residues. CDR1 is MDHEN, CDR2 SYDVKM, per germline. The CDR3 loop reads CASSVTAPTNEKLFF. CDR3 nucleotide sequence: TGTGCCAGCAGTGTGACAGCGCCAACTAATGAAAAACTGTTTTTT.

V is TRBV7-9 and J is TRBJ1-1, with D unclear. This CDR3 comprises 15 residues. V was clipped by 2 bases and J by 0 bases, with 10 bases between them. Per the germline V gene, CDR1 is SEHNR and CDR2 is FQNEAQ (reference sequence). CDR3 DNA: TGTGCCAGCAGCTTAACTGCGCTCATGAACACTGAAGCTTTCTTT. Protein sequence: CASSLTALMNTEAFF.